The entry below gives a single T cell receptor (beta chain) sequence along with its context. Its antigen is not identified. This specimen belongs to a study of T cells after posttransplantation cyclophosphamide. Regarding the study as a whole: TRB overlap between skin or GI tissue T cells and blood was limited.

Methotrexate plus calcineurin inhibitor accompanied controls' myeloablative marrow transplants; sampling was 1 year later. The V gene's germline CDR1 is SGDLS and CDR2 YYNGEE. The CDR3 totals 17 residues. V was shortened by 2 bases and J by 0 bases, with 14 bases between the two germline ends. The repertoire was sequenced with immunoSEQ multiplex PCR; TCRdb's copy has only in-frame clones and lacks some. The table records about 21,000 clones, 80% to 90% of them present only once. The sequenced sample was PBMCs, obtained about 400 days after allogeneic stem cell transplant with calcineurin inhibitor and methotrexate. The chain recombines TRBV9 with TRBJ2-2, with D hard to call. The origin of this receptor is a female patient in her thirties or forties who received an allogeneic stem cell transplant from an unrelated donor, was CMV-positive, and had acute and chronic GVHD. Some T cells could come from the graft donor. Here the CDR3 reads CASSVRGGTSNTGELFF. For the CDR3, the DNA is TGTGCCAGCAGCGTTCGAGGCGGCACCTCGAACACCGGGGAGCTGTTTTTT.